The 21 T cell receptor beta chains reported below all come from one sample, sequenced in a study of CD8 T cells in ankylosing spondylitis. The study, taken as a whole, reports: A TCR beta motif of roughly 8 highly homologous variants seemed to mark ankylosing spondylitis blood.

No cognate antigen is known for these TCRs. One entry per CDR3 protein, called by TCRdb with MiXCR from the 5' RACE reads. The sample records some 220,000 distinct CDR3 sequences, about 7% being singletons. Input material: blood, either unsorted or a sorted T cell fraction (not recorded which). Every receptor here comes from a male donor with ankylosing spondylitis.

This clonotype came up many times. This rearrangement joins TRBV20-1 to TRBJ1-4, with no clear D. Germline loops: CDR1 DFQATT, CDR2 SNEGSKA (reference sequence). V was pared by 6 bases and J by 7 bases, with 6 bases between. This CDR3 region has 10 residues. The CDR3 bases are TGCAGTGCGAGGCGTGAAAAACTGTTTTTT. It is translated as CSARREKLFF.

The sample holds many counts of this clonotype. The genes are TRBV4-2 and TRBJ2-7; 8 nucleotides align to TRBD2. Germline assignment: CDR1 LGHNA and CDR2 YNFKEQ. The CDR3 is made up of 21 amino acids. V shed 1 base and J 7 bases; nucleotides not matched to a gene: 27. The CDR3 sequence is CASSQVVKGERAGAHLGEQYF. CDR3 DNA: TGTGCCAGCAGCCAAGTTGTAAAGGGGGAAAGAGCGGGAGCCCATCTGGGGGAGCAGTACTTC.

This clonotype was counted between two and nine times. For the CDR3, the DNA is TGCAGCACCCAAGGGACTAGCGGCCCTAGGGGGGATACGCAGTATTTT. It yields the protein CSTQGTSGPRGDTQYF. The V call is TRBV29-1, the J call TRBJ2-3, with 11 bases lining up with TRBD2. V was pared by 8 bases and J by 6 bases, with 16 bases of the junction left unmatched. The CDR3 spans 16 residues. CDR1 and CDR2 from the germline V gene are SQVTM and ANQGSEA.

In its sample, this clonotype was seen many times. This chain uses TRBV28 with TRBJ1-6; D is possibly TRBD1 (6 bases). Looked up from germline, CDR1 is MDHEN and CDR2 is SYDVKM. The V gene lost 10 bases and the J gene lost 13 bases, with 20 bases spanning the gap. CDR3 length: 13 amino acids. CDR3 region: CATGGRGIVPLHF. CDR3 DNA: TGTGCCACCGGGGGGCGCGGGATAGTGCCCCTCCACTTT.

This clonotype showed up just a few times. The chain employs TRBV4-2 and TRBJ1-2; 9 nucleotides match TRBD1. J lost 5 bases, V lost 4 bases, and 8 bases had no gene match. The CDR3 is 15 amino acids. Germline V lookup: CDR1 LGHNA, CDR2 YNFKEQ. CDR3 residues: CASSPNRDRVYGYTF. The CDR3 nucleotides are TGTGCCAGCAGCCCGAATCGGGACAGGGTGTATGGCTACACCTTC.

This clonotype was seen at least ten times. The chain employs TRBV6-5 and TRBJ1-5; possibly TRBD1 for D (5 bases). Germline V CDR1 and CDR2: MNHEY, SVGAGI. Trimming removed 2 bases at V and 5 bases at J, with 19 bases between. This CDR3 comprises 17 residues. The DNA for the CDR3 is TGTGCCAGCAGTTACCGCACAGGCTCCTCGGGCCATCAGCCCCAGCATTTT. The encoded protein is CASSYRTGSSGHQPQHF.

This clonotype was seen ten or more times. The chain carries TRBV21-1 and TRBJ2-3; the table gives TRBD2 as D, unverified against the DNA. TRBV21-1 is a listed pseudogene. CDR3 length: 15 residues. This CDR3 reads CASRRTSGAKDTQYF. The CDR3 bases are TGTGCCAGCAGAAGGACTAGCGGGGCGAAAGATACGCAGTATTTT.

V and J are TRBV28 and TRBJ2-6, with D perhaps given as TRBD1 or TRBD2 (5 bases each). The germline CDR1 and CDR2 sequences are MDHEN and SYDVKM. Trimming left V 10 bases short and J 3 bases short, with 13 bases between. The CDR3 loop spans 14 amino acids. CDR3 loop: CATEPGRGANVLTF. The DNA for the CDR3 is TGTGCCACAGAACCGGGGCGTGGGGCCAACGTCCTGACTTTC.

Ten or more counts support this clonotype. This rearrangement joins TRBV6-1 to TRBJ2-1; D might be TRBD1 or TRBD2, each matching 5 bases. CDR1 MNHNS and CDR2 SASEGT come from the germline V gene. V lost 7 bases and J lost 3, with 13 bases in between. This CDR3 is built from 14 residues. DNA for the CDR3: TGTGCCAGCAAGAACCCGGGACGCTACAATGAGCAGTTCTTC. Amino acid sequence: CASKNPGRYNEQFF.

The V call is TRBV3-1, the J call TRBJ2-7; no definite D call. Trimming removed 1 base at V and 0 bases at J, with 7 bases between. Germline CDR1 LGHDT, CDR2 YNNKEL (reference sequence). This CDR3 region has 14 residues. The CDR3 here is CASSQGVTSYEQYF. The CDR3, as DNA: TGTGCCAGCAGCCAAGGAGTTACCTCCTACGAGCAGTACTTC.

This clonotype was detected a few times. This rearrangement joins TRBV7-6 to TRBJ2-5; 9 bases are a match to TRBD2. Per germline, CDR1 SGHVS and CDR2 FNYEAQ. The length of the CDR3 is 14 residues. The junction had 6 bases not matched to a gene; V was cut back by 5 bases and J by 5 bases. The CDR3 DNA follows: TGTGCCAGCAGCCCTAGCGGGGTTTGGGAGACCCAGTACTTC. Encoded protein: CASSPSGVWETQYF. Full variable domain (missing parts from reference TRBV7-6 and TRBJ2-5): GAGVSQSPRYKVTKRGQDVALRCDPISGHVSLYWYRQALGQGPEFLTYFNYEAQQDKSGLPNDRFSAERPEGSISTLTIQRTEQRDSAMYRCASSPSGVWETQYFGPGTRLLVL.

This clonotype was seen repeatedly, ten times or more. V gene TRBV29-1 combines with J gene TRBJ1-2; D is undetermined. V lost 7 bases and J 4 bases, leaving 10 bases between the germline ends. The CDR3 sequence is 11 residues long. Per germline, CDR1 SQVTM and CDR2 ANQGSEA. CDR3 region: CSGRSSYGYTF. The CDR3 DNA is TGCAGCGGCCGGTCGTCCTATGGCTACACCTTC.

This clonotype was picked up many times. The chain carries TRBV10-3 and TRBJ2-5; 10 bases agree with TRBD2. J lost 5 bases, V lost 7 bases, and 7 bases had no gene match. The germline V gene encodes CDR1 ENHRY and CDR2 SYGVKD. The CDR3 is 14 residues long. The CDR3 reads CAIKPSGRSETQYF. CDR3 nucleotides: TGTGCCATCAAGCCTAGCGGGAGATCTGAGACCCAGTACTTC.

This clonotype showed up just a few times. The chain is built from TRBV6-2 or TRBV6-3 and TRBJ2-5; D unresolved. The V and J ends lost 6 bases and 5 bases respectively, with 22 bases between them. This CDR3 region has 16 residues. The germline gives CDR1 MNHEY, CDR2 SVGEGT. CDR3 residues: CASRPARRVIKETQYF. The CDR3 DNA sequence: TGTGCCAGCAGGCCAGCTCGTCGGGTGATCAAGGAGACCCAGTACTTC.

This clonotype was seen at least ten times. CDR3 in amino acids: CSASRTGRNSPLHF. For the CDR3, the DNA is TGCAGTGCTTCACGGACAGGGCGGAATTCACCCCTCCACTTT. The J gene is TRBJ1-6, the V gene TRBV20-1; TRBD1 agrees at 8 bases. J was trimmed by 7 bases and V by 5 bases; bases with no gene match: 7. This CDR3 comprises 14 residues. Germline V gene data show CDR1 as DFQATT and CDR2 as SNEGSKA (reference sequence).

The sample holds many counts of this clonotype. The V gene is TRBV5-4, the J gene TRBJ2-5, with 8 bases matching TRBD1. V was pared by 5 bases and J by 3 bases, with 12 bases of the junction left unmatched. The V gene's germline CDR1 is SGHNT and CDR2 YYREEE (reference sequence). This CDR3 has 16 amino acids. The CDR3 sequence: CASRDRVGLFEETQYF. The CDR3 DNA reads TGTGCCAGCAGGGACAGGGTGGGTTTGTTCGAAGAGACCCAGTACTTC.

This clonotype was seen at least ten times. This CDR3 reads CSVEDPSGKNYEQYF. In DNA form, the CDR3 reads TGCAGCGTTGAAGACCCTAGCGGGAAGAACTACGAGCAGTACTTC. This chain connects TRBV29-1 to TRBJ2-7, with 9 bases matching TRBD2. The CDR3 totals 15 residues. Germline V gives CDR1 SQVTM, CDR2 ANQGSEA. Trimming removed 0 bases from V and 3 bases from J; junction bases left unmatched: 6.

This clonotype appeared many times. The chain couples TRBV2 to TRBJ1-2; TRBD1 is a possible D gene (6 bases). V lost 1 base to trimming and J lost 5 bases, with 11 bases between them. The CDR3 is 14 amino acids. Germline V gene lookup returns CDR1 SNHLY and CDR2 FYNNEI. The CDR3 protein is CASSEGRTVYGYTF. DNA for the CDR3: TGTGCCAGCAGTGAAGGCAGGACAGTTTATGGCTACACCTTC.

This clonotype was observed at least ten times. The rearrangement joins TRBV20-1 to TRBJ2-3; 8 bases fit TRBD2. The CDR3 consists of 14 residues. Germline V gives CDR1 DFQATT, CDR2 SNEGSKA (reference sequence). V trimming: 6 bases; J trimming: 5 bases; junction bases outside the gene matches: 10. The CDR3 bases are TGCAGTGCGCGTAGCGGGGTTGTGGTAGATACGCAGTATTTT. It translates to CSARSGVVVDTQYF.

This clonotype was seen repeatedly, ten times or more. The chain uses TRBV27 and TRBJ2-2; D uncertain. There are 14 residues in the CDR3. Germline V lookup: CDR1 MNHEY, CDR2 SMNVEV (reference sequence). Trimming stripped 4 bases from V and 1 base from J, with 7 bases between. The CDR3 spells CASSWIQNTGELFF. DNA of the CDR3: TGTGCCAGCAGTTGGATCCAGAACACCGGGGAGCTGTTTTTT.

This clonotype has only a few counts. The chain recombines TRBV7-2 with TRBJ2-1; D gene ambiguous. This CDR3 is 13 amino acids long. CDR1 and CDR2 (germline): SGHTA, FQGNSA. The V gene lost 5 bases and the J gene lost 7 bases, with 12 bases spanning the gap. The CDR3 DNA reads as TGTGCCAGCAGCCCCTACAACGTGAATGAGCAGTTCTTC. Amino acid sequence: CASSPYNVNEQFF. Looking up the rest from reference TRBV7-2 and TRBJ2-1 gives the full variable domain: GAGVSQSPSNKVTEKGKDVELRCDPISGHTALYWYRQSLGQGLEFLIYFQGNSAPDKSGLPSDRFSAERTGGSVSTLTIQRTQQEDSAVYLCASSPYNVNEQFFGPGTRLTVL.